Sequencing of this T cell receptor (beta chain) was carried out in a study of immune heterogeneity within non-small cell lung tumors. The wider study: Among the tumors, 4 were squamous cell carcinomas, roughly 9 were non-squamous carcinomas and 1 was not otherwise specified.

Bulk tumor genomic DNA, roughly 660 ng per sample, was used as template. Far-apart biopsies, several per primary tumor, were taken during surgery. Samples came from untreated patients having curative surgery for newly diagnosed non-small cell lung cancer. With 1 base clipped from V and 14 bases from J, the junction kept 10 bases outside the gene matches. Per germline, CDR1 SGHTA and CDR2 FQGNSA. This CDR3 is built from 14 residues. A first 10-cycle multiplex round used 32 V-gene and 13 J-gene primers on TCR beta CDR3. TCRdb fed the multiplex PCR reads into MiXCR, producing one record per CDR3 protein. The table lists about 20,000 distinct CDR3 sequences, about 25% of them singletons. This clonotype appeared a single time.

Sequencing was performed on lung tumor tissue. This TCR was recovered from a man aged 35 to 55 with non-small cell lung cancer. The genes are TRBV7-2 and TRBJ2-1; 8 bases align to TRBD1. The CDR3 DNA sequence: TGTGCCAGCAGCTTAGGTGGGGACCGGGACAGGAAGTTCTTC. Residues: CASSLGGDRDRKFF.